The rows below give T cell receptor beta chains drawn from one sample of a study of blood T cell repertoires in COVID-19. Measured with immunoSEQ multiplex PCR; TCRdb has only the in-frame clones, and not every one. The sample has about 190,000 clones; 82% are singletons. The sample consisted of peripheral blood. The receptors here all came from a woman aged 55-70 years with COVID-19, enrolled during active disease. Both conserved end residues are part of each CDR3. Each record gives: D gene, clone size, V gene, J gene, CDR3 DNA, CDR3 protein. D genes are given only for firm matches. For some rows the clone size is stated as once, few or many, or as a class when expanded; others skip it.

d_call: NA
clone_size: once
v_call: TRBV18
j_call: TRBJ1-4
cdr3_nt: TGTGCCAGCTCACCGCCTCAAGGGGTCAATGAAAAACTGTTTTTT
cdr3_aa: CASSPPQGVNEKLFF

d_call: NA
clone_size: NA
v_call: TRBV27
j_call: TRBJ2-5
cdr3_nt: TGTGCCAGCAGTCCCCGATTGCCCCAGGAGACCCAGTACTTC
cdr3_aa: CASSPRLPQETQYF

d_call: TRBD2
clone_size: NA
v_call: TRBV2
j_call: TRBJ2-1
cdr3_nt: TGTGCCAGCAAGGGCCTAGCGGGATCTCCCGGAGAGCAGTTCTTC
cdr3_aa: CASKGLAGSPGEQFF

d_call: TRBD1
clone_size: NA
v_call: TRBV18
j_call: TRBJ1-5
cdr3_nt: TGTGCCAGCTCACCACCTCACGGACAGGGGGCCGGGCAGCCCCAGCATTTT
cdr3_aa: CASSPPHGQGAGQPQHF

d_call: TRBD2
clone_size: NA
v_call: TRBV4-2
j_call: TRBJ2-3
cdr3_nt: TGTGCCAGCAGCCAAGAACCTAGCGGGATTCATACGCAGTATTTT
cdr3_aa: CASSQEPSGIHTQYF

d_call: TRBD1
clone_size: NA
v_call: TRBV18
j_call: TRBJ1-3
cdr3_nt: TGTGCCAGCTCACCGGGACAGGGGGTTGACACCATATATTTT
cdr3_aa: CASSPGQGVDTIYF

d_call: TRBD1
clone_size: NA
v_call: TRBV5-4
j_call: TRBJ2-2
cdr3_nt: TGTGCCAGCAGCTTACAGGGGGCGAATACCGGGGAGCTGTTTTTT
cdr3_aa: CASSLQGANTGELFF

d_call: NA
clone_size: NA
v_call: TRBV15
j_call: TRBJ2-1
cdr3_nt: TGTGCCACCAGCAGAGAGTGGGGGGAGAGCTCCTACAATGAGCAGTTCTTC
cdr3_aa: CATSREWGESSYNEQFF

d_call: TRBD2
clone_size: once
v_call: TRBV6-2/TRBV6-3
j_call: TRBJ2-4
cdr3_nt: TGTGCCAGCAGTTACCCCCTAGCGGGGAAGGGTGGGGCCAAAAACATTCAGTACTTC
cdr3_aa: CASSYPLAGKGGAKNIQYF

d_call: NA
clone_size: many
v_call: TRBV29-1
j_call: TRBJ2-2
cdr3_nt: TGCAGCGTACGAACCGGGGGAACCGGGGAGCTGTTTTTT
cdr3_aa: CSVRTGGTGELFF

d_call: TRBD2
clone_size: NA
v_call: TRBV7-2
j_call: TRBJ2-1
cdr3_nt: TGTGCCAGCAGCTCGCGACTAGCGGGGTCAGAGCAGTTCTTC
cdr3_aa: CASSSRLAGSEQFF

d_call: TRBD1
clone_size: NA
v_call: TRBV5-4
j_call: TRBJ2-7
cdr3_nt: TGTGCCAGCAGCTCCGGGACAGGGAGAAACGAGCAGTACTTC
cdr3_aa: CASSSGTGRNEQYF

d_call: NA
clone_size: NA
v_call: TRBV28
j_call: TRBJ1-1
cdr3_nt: TGTGCCAGCAGCTATGGGGGGGCGGCTAACACTGAAGCTTTCTTT
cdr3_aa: CASSYGGAANTEAFF

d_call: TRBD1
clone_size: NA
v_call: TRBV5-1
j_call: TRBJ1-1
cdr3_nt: TGCGCCAGCAGCTATACCGGGACAGGGGGCGCAGGGACTGAAGCTTTCTTT
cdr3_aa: CASSYTGTGGAGTEAFF

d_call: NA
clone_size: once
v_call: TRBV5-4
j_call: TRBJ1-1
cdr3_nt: TGTGCCAGCAGCCCACAAGCCTCGGAGGGCACTGAAGCTTTCTTT
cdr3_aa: CASSPQASEGTEAFF

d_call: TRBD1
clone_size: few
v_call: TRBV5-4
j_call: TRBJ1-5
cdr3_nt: TGTGCCAGCAGCGCCGGGACAGGAAATCAGCCCCAGCATTTT
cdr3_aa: CASSAGTGNQPQHF

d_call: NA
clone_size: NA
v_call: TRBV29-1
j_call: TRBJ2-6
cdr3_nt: TGCAGCGTTGAAGACGCTGGGGCCAACGTCCTGACTTTC
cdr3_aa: CSVEDAGANVLTF

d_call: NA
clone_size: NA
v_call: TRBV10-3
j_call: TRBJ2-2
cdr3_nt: TGTGCCATCAGTGGCACAGGGTTTCGGACCGGGGAGCTGTTTTTT
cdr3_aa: CAISGTGFRTGELFF

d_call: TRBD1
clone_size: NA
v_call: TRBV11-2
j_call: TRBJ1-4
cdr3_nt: TGTGCCAGCAGCCGGGACAGGGTGTCTGAAAAACTGTTTTTT
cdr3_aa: CASSRDRVSEKLFF

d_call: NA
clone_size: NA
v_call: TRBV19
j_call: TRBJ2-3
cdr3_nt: TGTGCCAGTAGTATAGATGGGGTGAGCGGCCCTCCCAATTTACGCACAGATACGCAGTATTTT
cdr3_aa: CASSIDGVSGPPNLRTDTQYF

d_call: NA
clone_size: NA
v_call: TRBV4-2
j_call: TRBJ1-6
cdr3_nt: TGTGCCAGCAGCCAACCAATGGCGGGGGTAGATAATTCACCCCTCCACTTT
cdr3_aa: CASSQPMAGVDNSPLHF